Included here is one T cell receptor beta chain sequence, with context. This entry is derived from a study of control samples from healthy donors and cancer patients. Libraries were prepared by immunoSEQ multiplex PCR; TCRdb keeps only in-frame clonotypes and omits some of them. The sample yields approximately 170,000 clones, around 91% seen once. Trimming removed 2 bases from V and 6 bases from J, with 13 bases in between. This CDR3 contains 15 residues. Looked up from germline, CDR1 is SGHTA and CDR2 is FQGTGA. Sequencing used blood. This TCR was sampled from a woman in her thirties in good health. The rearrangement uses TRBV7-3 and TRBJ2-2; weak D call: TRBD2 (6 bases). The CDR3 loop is CASSLGAGMAGELFF. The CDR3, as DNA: TGTGCCAGCAGCTTAGGGGCGGGGATGGCCGGGGAGCTGTTTTTT.